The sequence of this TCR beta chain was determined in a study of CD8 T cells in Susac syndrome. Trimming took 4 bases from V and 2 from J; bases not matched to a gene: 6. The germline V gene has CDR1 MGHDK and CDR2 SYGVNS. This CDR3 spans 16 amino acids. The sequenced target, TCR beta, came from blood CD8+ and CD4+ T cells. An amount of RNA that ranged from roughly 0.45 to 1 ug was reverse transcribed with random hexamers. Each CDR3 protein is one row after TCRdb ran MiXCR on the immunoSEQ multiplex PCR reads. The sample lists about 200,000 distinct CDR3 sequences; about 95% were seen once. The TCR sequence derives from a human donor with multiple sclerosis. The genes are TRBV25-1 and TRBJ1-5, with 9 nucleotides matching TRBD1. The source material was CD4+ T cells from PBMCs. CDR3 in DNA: TGTGCCAGCAGTGGGACAGGGGACGGGGGCAATCAGCCCCAGCATTTT. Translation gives CASSGTGDGGNQPQHF.